Shown below are 4 T cell receptor beta chains from a single sample sequenced in a study of radiotherapy plus CTLA-4 blockade in lung cancer. TCRdb keeps only in-frame clones here, not all; method: immunoSEQ multiplex PCR. Of 60,000 to 85,000 clones in the sample, 70% to 90% are singletons; the top ten hold 0.87%. The material was peripheral blood, obtained from a patient treated with radiotherapy plus ipilimumab. The receptors here all came from a human donor with non-small cell lung cancer who had stable disease on radiotherapy plus ipilimumab.

The V call is TRBV10-3, the J call TRBJ2-5; TRBD2 matches at 8 bases. CDR1 and CDR2 from the germline V gene are ENHRY and SYGVKD. The CDR3 covers 12 residues. The ends lost 8 bases at V and 2 bases at J; junction bases unmatched: 1. In DNA form, the CDR3 reads TGTGCCATCGCTAGCGGGCAAGAGACCCAGTACTTC. Its protein is CAIASGQETQYF.

This chain links TRBV7-9 with TRBJ1-3, with TRBD1 identical over 8 bases. CDR1 is SEHNR, CDR2 FQNEAQ, per germline (reference sequence). Unmatched junction bases numbered 9, after V lost 2 bases and J lost 0 bases. This CDR3 is built from 18 residues. The CDR3 DNA follows: TGTGCCAGCAGCTTACGGGGGACAGGTGCCATCTCTGGAAACACCATATATTTT. It codes for CASSLRGTGAISGNTIYF.

V is TRBV18 and J is TRBJ2-2; no clear D. Trimming took 1 base from V and 3 from J, leaving 9 bases between them. CDR1 and CDR2 (germline): KGHSH, LQKENI. The CDR3 has 15 amino acids. The CDR3 coding sequence is TGTGCCAGCTCACCACAACCGACGGACACCGGGGAGCTGTTTTTT. This sequence encodes CASSPQPTDTGELFF. Full variable domain (outside the CDR3, taken from reference TRBV18 and TRBJ2-2): NAGVMQNPRHLVRRRGQEARLRCSPMKGHSHVYWYRQLPEEGLKFMVYLQKENIIDESGMPKERFSAEFPKEGPSILRIQQVVRGDSAAYFCASSPQPTDTGELFFGEGSRLTVL.

The chain carries TRBV29-1 and TRBJ2-1; 10 positions agree with TRBD1. CDR3 size: 17 residues. Per the germline V gene, CDR1 is SQVTM and CDR2 is ANQGSEA. The V and J ends lost 6 bases and 6 bases, in that order; junction bases with no gene match: 17. CDR3 nucleotide sequence: TGCAGCGTCTACGGGACAGGGGACGTCGGAAGTCTCAATGAGCAGTTCTTC. Encoded protein: CSVYGTGDVGSLNEQFF.